Given below is one T cell receptor beta chain in context. This record comes from a study of blood T cell repertoires in COVID-19. As for the study in general: PBMCs, B-cell-depleted T cells, or T cells provided the cDNA or gDNA that made up the material.

As originally analysed: Reference gene primer amplification yielded estimated nucleated cell counts. The repertoire was sequenced with immunoSEQ multiplex PCR; TCRdb's copy has only in-frame clones and lacks some. V and J calls and clone size are given by that table; D and trimming were obtained from the DNA. The sample includes approximately 66,000 clones, roughly 86% seen only once; the top ten take less than 1.5%. In germline, CDR1 is MDHEN, CDR2 SYDVKM. The CDR3 spans 19 residues. Trimming at V came to 6 bases and at J to 2 bases, leaving 21 bases not matched to a gene. This TCR came from a man aged 55 to 70 with acute or convalescent COVID-19. The sequencing sample was made of peripheral blood. The chain uses TRBV28 and TRBJ2-7, with 8 nucleotides matching TRBD2. The CDR3 coding sequence is TGTGCCAGCAGCAGTATAATTCCGCTAGACGGGGGGGCCGCCTACGAGCAGTACTTC. Its translation is CASSSIIPLDGGAAYEQYF. The complete variable domain, with remaining parts taken from reference TRBV28 and TRBJ2-7, reads DVKVTQSSRYLVKRTGEKVFLECVQDMDHENMFWYRQDPGLGLRLIYFSYDVKMKEKGDIPEGYSVSREKKERFSLILESASTNQTSMYLCASSSIIPLDGGAAYEQYFGPGTRLTVT.